This T cell receptor beta chain was captured by sequencing in a study of control samples from healthy donors and cancer patients (dated by TCRdb to the early 2020s). The method behind the library was the immunoSEQ multiplex PCR assay. TCRdb retrieved this table from immuneACCESS and kept in-frame rearrangements only. Not all clones are present; in checked studies, unresolved V genes account for under half, and no reason is known for the remainder. The sample table shows roughly 450,000 clones, and 90% are seen once. In total, the top ten clones hold about 6.3% of the sample. CDR1 and CDR2 were assigned from the germline V gene (reference sequence) as SEHNR and FQNEAQ. V is cut by 5 bases and J by 3 bases, and the space between the germline ends is 13 bases. The CDR3 sequence holds 14 residues, the cysteine and phenylalanine included. Just the 42-base CDR3 DNA is kept, in frame starting at base 1.

To note about this clone: The antigen it recognizes is unknown. No much larger clone is present one base from it, and per-base qualities are unavailable.

The chain uses TRBV7-9 and TRBJ2-5, with TRBD2 as a weak D call on 6 bases. This sequence was found in a man in his forties or fifties with head and neck cancer. Source material: PBMCs. The DNA sequence is TGTGCCAGCAGCCCCAGCGGGTTGGAAGAGACCCAGTACTTC. This gives the protein CASSPSGLEETQYF.